The source of this T cell receptor (beta chain) is a study of shared clonotypes between healthy human individuals. General observations from the study: It was expected that sequencing depth would affect clonotype sharing among donors.

CDR1 and CDR2 from the germline V gene are KGHSH and LQKENI. The CDR3 is 14 residues long. Between the trimmed V and J ends, which lost 2 bases and 0 bases, there was a span of 8 bases. TCRdb's table, derived via immunoSEQ multiplex PCR, lists solely in-frame clones and lacks some. The sample yields 85,000 to 100,000 clones, about two thirds seen once. Remarks on this clone: Its antigen is undetermined.

The TCR comes from a man between 25 and 39 years old in good health. The genes are TRBV18 and TRBJ2-7; D is unresolved. The sequenced sample was memory CD8+ T cells sorted from blood. The subset here: CD45RO+ cells pooled with CCR7-negative TemRA cells. The CDR3 spells CASSPGGTSYEQYF. CDR3 DNA: TGTGCCAGCTCACCAGGTGGAACCTCCTACGAGCAGTACTTC.